This entry lists 10 T cell receptor beta chains sequenced from one sample in a study of control samples from healthy donors and cancer patients. TCRdb's table, derived via immunoSEQ multiplex PCR, lists solely in-frame clones and lacks some. This table holds around 49,000 clones, roughly nine tenths found once. Source material: PBMCs. Every receptor here comes from a man between 40 and 49 years old with colorectal cancer.

V is TRBV10-2 and J is TRBJ2-7; 7 bases fit TRBD2. The CDR3 length is 14 residues. The V gene end was trimmed by 4 bases and the J gene end by 6 bases; junction bases not matched to a gene: 9. Germline V lookup: CDR1 WSHSY, CDR2 SAAADI. CDR3 DNA sequence: TGCGCCAGCAGTGGAATGGGCGGGGGAGCCGAGCAGTACTTC. It encodes CASSGMGGGAEQYF.

The chain combines TRBV3-1 (or the pseudogene TRBV3-2) with TRBJ2-7; 10 nucleotides line up with TRBD1. V shed 1 base and J 1 base; nucleotides not matched to a gene: 1. The CDR3 covers 15 residues. CDR1 and CDR2 (germline): LGHDT, YNNKEL (reference sequence). The CDR3 DNA sequence: TGTGCCAGCAGCCAAGGGGACAGGGGATCCTACGAGCAGTACTTC. Amino acid sequence: CASSQGDRGSYEQYF.

V is TRBV4-1 and J is TRBJ2-5; 10 bases agree with TRBD2. This CDR3 spans 16 amino acids. V gave up 4 bases and J gave up 1 base; unmatched junction bases: 6. Germline assignment: CDR1 MGHRA and CDR2 YSYEKL. Here the CDR3 reads CASSPRLAGAQETQYF. Here the CDR3 DNA reads TGCGCCAGCAGCCCGAGGCTAGCGGGAGCCCAAGAGACCCAGTACTTC.

The chain combines TRBV18 with TRBJ2-1; unclear D gene. The CDR3 has 12 residues. CDR1 is KGHSH and CDR2 is LQKENI in the germline V gene. V lost 2 bases and J 8 bases, leaving 7 bases between the germline ends. The CDR3 DNA reads as TGTGCCAGCTCACCAAGGAGAGATGAGCAGTTCTTC. Translation gives CASSPRRDEQFF.

The genes are TRBV7-2 and TRBJ1-2; 9 bases fit TRBD1. J was trimmed by 7 bases and V by 6 bases; bases with no gene match: 12. This CDR3 has 15 amino acids. Germline-derived CDR1 and CDR2 are SGHTA and FQGNSA. The CDR3 nucleotides are TGTGCCAGCAGTAGGTGGGGGACAGGGAGTGGTGGCTACACCTTC. It translates to CASSRWGTGSGGYTF.

The CDR3 region is CASSLVDTQYF. The DNA for the CDR3 is TGCGCCAGCAGCTTGGTAGATACGCAGTATTTT. The chain couples TRBV5-1 to TRBJ2-3; the D is unclear. The CDR3 covers 11 residues. Germline V gene lookup returns CDR1 SGHRS and CDR2 YFSETQ. V dropped 0 bases and J dropped 5 bases, with 1 base sitting between them.

CDR3 sequence reads: CASSYRGSYNEQFF. The CDR3 region has the DNA TGTGCCAGCAGTTACCGGGGTTCCTACAATGAGCAGTTCTTC. The V and J genes are TRBV6-6 and TRBJ2-1; weak D call: TRBD2 (5 bases). CDR1 is MNHNY and CDR2 is SVGAGI in the germline V gene (reference sequence). Trimming took 2 bases from V and 1 from J, leaving 6 bases between them. This CDR3 region has 14 residues.

The rearrangement links TRBV30 to TRBJ1-1; 9 nucleotides align to TRBD1. The CDR3 extends over 15 amino acids. CDR1 and CDR2 (germline): GTSNPN, SVGIG (reference sequence). With V trimmed by 3 bases and J by 3 bases, 8 bases remained unmatched. CDR3 DNA: TGTGCCTGGAGGGGGACAGGGCTTCTGTACACTGAAGCTTTCTTT. Protein sequence: CAWRGTGLLYTEAFF. Complete variable domain (other parts from reference TRBV30 and TRBJ1-1): SQTIHQWPATLVQPVGSPLSLECTVEGTSNPNLYWYRQAAGRGLQLLFYSVGIGQISSEVPQNLSASRPQDRQFILSSKKLLLSDSGFYLCAWRGTGLLYTEAFFGQGTRLTVV.

The chain uses TRBV7-9 and TRBJ2-7; D is tentatively TRBD1 or TRBD2 (5 bases each). V was clipped by 6 bases and J by 3 bases, with 15 bases between them. The CDR3 is 14 amino acids. Germline values: CDR1 SEHNR, CDR2 FQNEAQ (reference sequence). CDR3 protein: CASSYSGTVYEQYF. CDR3 in DNA: TGTGCCAGCAGTTACTCCGGGACGGTCTACGAGCAGTACTTC.

The chain couples TRBV4-2 to TRBJ2-1, with D possibly matching TRBD2 (6 bases). This CDR3 has 16 residues. Trimming cost V 1 base and J 4 bases, with 14 bases left between them. Germline CDR1 is LGHNA and CDR2 is YNFKEQ. The CDR3 region has the DNA TGTGCCAGCAGCCAAGTTGAGACGGGAGTGTACAATGAGCAGTTCTTC. It codes for CASSQVETGVYNEQFF.